This TCR beta chain was sequenced during a study of T cell repertoires in cytomegalovirus infection. Overall study: Public TCR beta signatures indicated both CMV infection and matching HLA type.

Germline-derived CDR1 and CDR2 are SGHVT and SQSDAQ. There are 15 residues in the CDR3. V was cut by 2 bases and J by 2 bases, with 12 bases left in between. TCRdb ran MiXCR on the reads and lists one entry per CDR3 protein. This table has around 740,000 distinct CDR3 sequences, 35% appearing once. V usage is TRBV7-4 and J usage is TRBJ1-2, with D maybe TRBD1 (6 bases). The origin of this receptor is a human donor in good health (CMV status not recorded). Some clones in this sample may be carry-over from other donors' samples. The sample consisted of PBMCs. This CDR3 is CASSLIGRGNYGYTF. The CDR3 DNA sequence: TGTGCCAGCAGCTTAATCGGCAGGGGAAACTATGGCTACACCTTC.